These T cell receptor beta chains were read from a single sample in a study of T-cell memory formation after mild COVID-19. Via MiXCR, TCRdb re-called the 5' RACE reads, giving one row per CDR3 protein. Altogether over 400,000 distinct CDR3 sequences are present, about a quarter being singletons, with the ten largest covering around 13%. Input material: PBMCs or a T cell subset sorted from them (not recorded which). The receptors originated from an adult woman who had mild COVID-19 (a few samples of this study predate the infection). Cell type and time point are not known. CDR3s include the opening cysteine and the closing phenylalanine or tryptophan. D genes are given only for firm matches. Not every row has a clone size; where given, it reads once, few, many or a size class.

cdr3_nt cdr3_aa j_call d_call v_call clone_size
TGTGCCAGCAGCTTAACAGGTACCAACGAGCAGTACTTC CASSLTGTNEQYF TRBJ2-7 - TRBV7-2 -
TGTGCCAGCAGCCCACTTGGGCAGCCAGCAGATACGCAGTATTTT CASSPLGQPADTQYF TRBJ2-3 - TRBV6-2/TRBV6-3 -
TGTGCCAGCAGCCCCGACAGGTACGACTCCTACGAGCAGTACTTC CASSPDRYDSYEQYF TRBJ2-7 - TRBV7-2 -
TGTGCCAGCAATACCGGGGGGATAGGAGGCTACACCTTC CASNTGGIGGYTF TRBJ1-2 - TRBV25-1 many
TGCAGTGCCCAGACAGGCTCTTCGCCCCAGCATTTT CSAQTGSSPQHF TRBJ1-5 - TRBV20-1 -
TGTGCCAGCAGCTTAGTGCGGACGTATAAGAACACTGAAGCTTTCTTT CASSLVRTYKNTEAFF TRBJ1-1 - TRBV7-2 few
TGTGCCAGCTCCAATGGGGGGGCAGATACGCAGTATTTT CASSNGGADTQYF TRBJ2-3 TRBD2 TRBV7-3 few
TGTGCCAGCAGCTTGGCTGGGGGAAGCGAGCTGAACACTGAAGCTTTCTTT CASSLAGGSELNTEAFF TRBJ1-1 - TRBV7-9 -
TGCGCCAGCAGCTTGGGGGGGACTCTGTACGAGCAGTACTTC CASSLGGTLYEQYF TRBJ2-7 - TRBV5-1 few
TGTGCCAGCAGCCAAGCCAGATGGGTTTATTCACCCCTCCACTTT CASSQARWVYSPLHF TRBJ1-6 - TRBV3-1 -
TGTGCCAGCAGCGGGATCCGGGACAACGAGCAGTACTTC CASSGIRDNEQYF TRBJ2-7 - TRBV6-2/TRBV6-3 -
TGTGCCTGGACCTGGGGGGTCGCTAGCACAGATACGCAGTATTTT CAWTWGVASTDTQYF TRBJ2-3 - TRBV30 few
TGTGCCAGCAGCTTAGAGCCATCGGCCAGGGGGCATTGGAACAAGACTGGCTACACCTTC CASSLEPSARGHWNKTGYTF TRBJ1-2 TRBD1 TRBV7-8 few
TGTGCCAGTAGTAAGCTAGCCGGTCTCACAGATACGCAGTATTTT CASSKLAGLTDTQYF TRBJ2-3 - TRBV19 -
TGTGCCAGCAGGGAAGAACTAGGGGTTTACGACGAGCAGTACTTC CASREELGVYDEQYF TRBJ2-7 - TRBV28 -
TGTGCCAGCAACGACAGGGTGAACGAGCAGTACTTC CASNDRVNEQYF TRBJ2-7 TRBD1 TRBV6-1 -
TGCGCCAGCAGCCAAGCGGATCGAAATGATCAGCCCCAGCATTTT CASSQADRNDQPQHF TRBJ1-5 - TRBV4-1 -
TGTGCCAGCGGCCAAACCGGAGGGACTGAAGCTTTCTTT CASGQTGGTEAFF TRBJ1-1 - TRBV7-9 -
TGTGCCAGCAGCACAAACGGGGGGGCCTACGAGGAGCTGTTTTTT CASSTNGGAYEELFF TRBJ2-2 TRBD2 TRBV7-3 -
TGTGCCAGCAGCAAGGGTCAAGCGGGCGACCAGTTCTTC CASSKGQAGDQFF TRBJ2-1 - TRBV7-8 -
TGTGCCAGCAGCTTTAGCGCGATAGATACGCAGTATTTT CASSFSAIDTQYF TRBJ2-3 - TRBV7-9 -
TGTGCCAGCAGCTTGGTTACCCCGATCTTTTACTTC CASSLVTPIFYF TRBJ1-2 - TRBV5-5 few
TGTGCCACCAGTAACGGGCGGGAGTCCAGCGGGGAGCTGTTTTTT CATSNGRESSGELFF TRBJ2-2 TRBD2 TRBV24-1 few
TGTGCCAGCAGCCCAGGTAGCGGGGGTTCCTACGAGCAGTACTTC CASSPGSGGSYEQYF TRBJ2-7 TRBD2 TRBV3-1 -
TGTGCCAGCAGCCAGACCGAACTAGATGGGACCCAGTACTTC CASSQTELDGTQYF TRBJ2-5 - TRBV3-1 -
TGTGCCAGCAGCTTGGGGGCCAGGCTGGGCGAGCAGTACTTC CASSLGARLGEQYF TRBJ2-7 - TRBV5-6 -
TGTGCCAGCAGGGGGACAGAGAACACCGGGGAGCTGTTTTTT CASRGTENTGELFF TRBJ2-2 TRBD1 TRBV12-3/TRBV12-4 few
TGTGCCAGCAGCCCTTTAGCGGGGCGGGCCTCCTACAATGAGCAGTTCTTC CASSPLAGRASYNEQFF TRBJ2-1 TRBD2 TRBV7-9 few
TGCAGTGTTCGTACTAGCGGGAGCTACAATGAGCAGTTCTTC CSVRTSGSYNEQFF TRBJ2-1 TRBD2 TRBV20-1 -
TGTGCCAGCAACCCCCATGGGGACAGGGGCCTCTTC CASNPHGDRGLF TRBJ2-7 TRBD1 TRBV7-3 few
TGCGCCAGCAGCCGATCAAGCGAGTCAGATACGCAGTATTTT CASSRSSESDTQYF TRBJ2-3 - TRBV5-1 -
TGTGCCAGCAGTAATCTAGCGGGGGCAGGATATACGCAGTATTTT CASSNLAGAGYTQYF TRBJ2-3 TRBD2 TRBV6-5 few
TGTGCCAGCAGCTTAGACGTCCGCGCTAGCGGGAGCTCAGATACGCAGTATTTT CASSLDVRASGSSDTQYF TRBJ2-3 TRBD2 TRBV7-6 -
TGCGCCAGCAGCTCGGAAGATACGCAGTATTTT CASSSEDTQYF TRBJ2-3 - TRBV5-1 many
TGCGCCAGCAGCTTGGGGAAAAGCAGGGCTCAGCAGTACTTC CASSLGKSRAQQYF TRBJ2-7 - TRBV5-1 once
TGTGCCAGCAGTGAATTTGAGGGGCGTAGAGATACGCAGTATTTT CASSEFEGRRDTQYF TRBJ2-3 - TRBV25-1 few
TGTGCCTGGAGGTGGCGCGGGGAGCTGTTTTTT CAWRWRGELFF TRBJ2-2 - TRBV30 few
TGTGCCAGCAGCCAAGAGAAATTGGCAGGGAGTAGGCACGAGCAGTACTTC CASSQEKLAGSRHEQYF TRBJ2-7 - TRBV14 few
TGTGCCAGCAGTTACCAGGGGGCAAGGGGCTACACCTTC CASSYQGARGYTF TRBJ1-2 TRBD1 TRBV6-5 -
TGTGCCAGTAGTATTAGCGGGGGTCTCTCCTACAATGAGCAGTTCTTC CASSISGGLSYNEQFF TRBJ2-1 TRBD2 TRBV19 -
TGCAGCGCCAAGGAGGGGCTCGGGACCACTGAAGCTTTCTTT CSAKEGLGTTEAFF TRBJ1-1 - TRBV29-1 -
TGTGCCAGCAGCTTAGACACAGGGTTGTGTACCTTC CASSLDTGLCTF TRBJ1-2 - TRBV7-9 -
TGCGCCAGCAGCGAACCGGGACAGGGAGATACGCAGTATTTT CASSEPGQGDTQYF TRBJ2-3 TRBD1 TRBV5-1 -
TGTGCCAGCAGTCGTACCGGTGGGCTCCGGGAGCAGTACTTC CASSRTGGLREQYF TRBJ2-7 - TRBV12-3/TRBV12-4 few
TGTGCCAGCAGCTCGCAGATTGACAGGGCGGTCACAGATACGCAGTATTTT CASSSQIDRAVTDTQYF TRBJ2-3 TRBD1 TRBV7-2 few
TGTGCCAGCAGCTCCGTTTTATCGGGGCTGAGCGAAAAACTGTTTTTT CASSSVLSGLSEKLFF TRBJ1-4 - TRBV11-2 many
TGTGCCAGCAGCCCCCGGTTTCGAACCATGACAGGTCAGGGGAAGGACACTGAAGCTTTCTTT CASSPRFRTMTGQGKDTEAFF TRBJ1-1 - TRBV3-1 -
TGTGCCAGCGGCGGGACAGCCACCCAAGGGGAGCAGTACTTC CASGGTATQGEQYF TRBJ2-7 - TRBV27 few
TGTGCCAGCAGCGTAGGGGGGGACTCTGAAGAGACCCAGTACTTC CASSVGGDSEETQYF TRBJ2-5 - TRBV9 -
TGTGCCAGCAGCCCATCGGCAGGGAGGTCCTACGAGCAGTACTTC CASSPSAGRSYEQYF TRBJ2-7 - TRBV7-6 -
TGTGCCAGCAGCGTAGGGGATTACTCTGGAAACACCATATATTTT CASSVGDYSGNTIYF TRBJ1-3 - TRBV9 few
TGCGCCAGCAGTCCCGCCCGGACTAATGAAAAACTGTTTTTT CASSPARTNEKLFF TRBJ1-4 - TRBV5-1 few
TGTGCCAGCAGCTTAGCAGGGACAGTTGACACCGGGGAGCTGTTTTTT CASSLAGTVDTGELFF TRBJ2-2 TRBD1 TRBV7-9 -